A selection of T cell receptor beta chains follows, all from one sample in a study of T cell changes during pregnancy in multiple sclerosis. Some clones are missing from TCRdb's copy, which holds only in-frame ones; the method was immunoSEQ multiplex PCR. The data contain about 32,000 clones, roughly nine tenths of them singletons. The material was CD8+ T cells from peripheral blood mononuclear cells, obtained in the first trimester of pregnancy. All receptors derive from a female donor with multiple sclerosis, enrolled in a pregnancy study. Both conserved end residues are part of each CDR3. A D gene is named only where the DNA matches it firmly. For some rows the clone size is stated as once, few or many, or as a class when expanded; others skip it.

d_gene | j_gene | abundance | v_gene | CDR3nt | CDR3aa
TRBD2 | TRBJ2-3 | - | TRBV4-3 | TGCGCCAGCAGCCAAGATGCGCTAGCGGGGGGGTGGGATACGCAGTATTTT | CASSQDALAGGWDTQYF
- | TRBJ2-2 | - | TRBV10-3 | TGTGCCATCAGTGATTACAGGGAAATCGTCTTCAACACCGGGGAGCTGTTTTTT | CAISDYREIVFNTGELFF
TRBD2 | TRBJ2-5 | once | TRBV18 | TGTGCCAGCTCATCGGTAGCGGGAGGGCCAGAAGAGACCCAGTACTTC | CASSSVAGGPEETQYF
TRBD2 | TRBJ2-1 | - | TRBV2 | TGTGCCAGCAGTGCGGGACTAGCGGCCTACAATGAGCAGTTCTTC | CASSAGLAAYNEQFF
- | TRBJ2-7 | - | TRBV5-6 | TGTGCCAGCAGCTTGGCCGAGGTTGTCTACGAGCAGTACTTC | CASSLAEVVYEQYF
TRBD1 | TRBJ2-7 | - | TRBV4-3 | TGCGCCAGCAGCCAACTGATAGGACAGGGGAGCGAGCAGTACTTC | CASSQLIGQGSEQYF
TRBD2 | TRBJ2-1 | - | TRBV27 | TGTGCCAGCAGTTCCGGGACTAGCTCCTACAATGAGCAGTTCTTC | CASSSGTSSYNEQFF
TRBD2 | TRBJ2-2 | - | TRBV7-2 | TGTGCCAGCAGCAGGGGACTAGCGGGGGGATACACCGGGGAGCTGTTTTTT | CASSRGLAGGYTGELFF
- | TRBJ2-7 | - | TRBV28 | TGTGCCAGCAGTTTCATCATCCGGAGTCCCTCCTACGAGCAGTACTTC | CASSFIIRSPSYEQYF
TRBD1 | TRBJ1-4 | - | TRBV5-1 | TGCGCCAGCAGCCAGACAGGGTTCATAACTAATGAAAAACTGTTTTTT | CASSQTGFITNEKLFF
- | TRBJ2-4 | - | TRBV7-9 | TGTGCCAGCAGTTACTCAGCCAAAAACATTCAGTACTTC | CASSYSAKNIQYF
TRBD1 | TRBJ2-7 | - | TRBV27 | TGTGCCAGCAGAAGGACAGGGGTTACGAATGAGCAGTACTTC | CASRRTGVTNEQYF
- | TRBJ1-2 | - | TRBV4-1 | TGCGCCAGCAGCCCAGAAGAAGTGATCTCTTCGGGATTTAAGGGCTACACCTTC | CASSPEEVISSGFKGYTF
- | TRBJ2-2 | - | TRBV5-1 | TGCGCCAGCAGCTTGGTTGGACAGAGGACCGGGGAGCTGTTTTTT | CASSLVGQRTGELFF
- | TRBJ2-4 | - | TRBV7-9 | TGTGCCAGCAGCGCGGACAGGGAGGGTTGGAACATTCAGTACTTC | CASSADREGWNIQYF
TRBD1 | TRBJ1-5 | few | TRBV2 | TGTGCCAGCAGTGAAGCTGGAGGGGGCTATCGTCAGCCCCAGCATTTT | CASSEAGGGYRQPQHF
- | TRBJ2-3 | - | TRBV6-4 | TGTGCCAGCAGTTTGGTTAGCGGCACAGATACGCAGTATTTT | CASSLVSGTDTQYF
TRBD2 | TRBJ2-7 | - | TRBV7-9 | TGTGCCAGCAGCCCGAGGGGCGCGGGAGGGCCCTACGAGCAGTACTTC | CASSPRGAGGPYEQYF
TRBD2 | TRBJ2-1 | - | TRBV6-1 | TGTGCCAGCAGTGAAAGGGGACTAGCGGGACTTTTTGAGCAGTTCTTC | CASSERGLAGLFEQFF
TRBD1 | TRBJ2-3 | - | TRBV5-6 | TGTGCCAGCAGCTTGGGGGGACAGGGCACAGATACGCAGTATTTT | CASSLGGQGTDTQYF